The 18 T cell receptor beta chains listed next were all sequenced from one sample in a study of Ad26.COV2.S vaccination and SARS-CoV-2 variants. Treatment of the sample: around 19 received Ad26.COV2.S at low or high dose, single or two shots; roughly 5 received placebo; per-sample allocation not given. Collection of samples fell on day 63 after the first vaccine or placebo injection. Libraries were prepared by immunoSEQ multiplex PCR; TCRdb keeps only in-frame clonotypes and omits some of them. The repertoire holds about 680,000 clones, with about 89% as singletons. The material sequenced was peripheral blood, taken in a trial of Ad26.COV2.S vaccine versus placebo. These receptors were taken from a person aged 18-65 years who received the Ad26.COV2.S COVID-19 vaccine or a placebo.

In its sample, this clone was seen once. The chain recombines TRBV19 with TRBJ1-4; no clear D. The CDR3 spans 14 residues. The V gene's germline CDR1 is LNHDA and CDR2 SQIVND (reference sequence). Deletions cut 7 bases from V and 2 bases from J, with 11 bases between. The CDR3 spells CASKGRATNEKLFF. CDR3 in DNA: TGTGCCAGTAAAGGCCGGGCTACTAATGAAAAACTGTTTTTT.

The rearrangement joins TRBV4-2 to TRBJ2-3, with 13 bases aligning to TRBD2. Germline CDR1 is LGHNA and CDR2 is YNFKEQ. With V trimmed by 0 bases and J by 2 bases, 11 bases remained unmatched. The length of the CDR3 is 20 residues. The CDR3 bases are TGTGCCAGCAGCCAAGATGAATCGAAGGGACTAGCGGGATACACAGATACGCAGTATTTT. Its protein product is CASSQDESKGLAGYTDTQYF.

This clone was counted between two and nine times. V gene TRBV3-1 (or the pseudogene TRBV3-2) combines with J gene TRBJ1-2; 10 bases map to TRBD1. The CDR3 is made up of 14 amino acids. The V segment lost 3 bases and the J segment 3 bases; nucleotides outside the gene matches: 1. Germline V gene data show CDR1 as LGHDT and CDR2 as YNNKEL (reference sequence). CDR3 DNA: TGTGCCAGCAGCCACGGACAGGGGGACTATGGCTACACCTTC. This codes for CASSHGQGDYGYTF.

The genes are TRBV7-9 and TRBJ1-4, with 9 bases that match TRBD1. The CDR3 is 16 residues long. The trim removed 3 bases at V and 5 bases at J, leaving 7 bases unmatched. CDR1 is SEHNR and CDR2 is FQNEAQ in the germline V gene (reference sequence). CDR3 residues: CASSFLGQGGNEKLFF. The CDR3 DNA reads as TGTGCCAGCAGCTTTTTGGGACAGGGCGGGAATGAAAAACTGTTTTTT.

The V call is TRBV18, the J call TRBJ2-5; D unresolved. This CDR3 comprises 13 residues. CDR1 is KGHSH, CDR2 LQKENI, per germline. V shed 4 bases and J shed 1 base, with 7 bases lying between them. CDR3 loop: CASSLFAQETQYF. The CDR3 DNA sequence: TGTGCCAGCTCACTCTTCGCCCAAGAGACCCAGTACTTC.

The genes are TRBV29-1 and TRBJ1-3, with a tentative D call TRBD1 (5 bases). The CDR3 has 12 residues. Trimming removed 4 bases at V and 8 bases at J, with 12 bases between. CDR1 SQVTM and CDR2 ANQGSEA come from the germline V gene. The CDR3 DNA reads TGCAGCGTTGGAGGGGCTGGGGACACCATATATTTT. This translates into CSVGGAGDTIYF.

The V call is TRBV14, the J call TRBJ2-1, with TRBD2 matching 7 bases. The trim removed 0 bases at V and 0 bases at J, leaving 5 bases unmatched. CDR1 and CDR2 from the germline V gene are SGHDN and FVKESK. CDR3 length equals 17 residues. CDR3 loop: CASSQEWGRVSYNEQFF. DNA for the CDR3: TGTGCCAGCAGCCAAGAGTGGGGGAGGGTCTCCTACAATGAGCAGTTCTTC.

The chain employs TRBV3-1 (or the pseudogene TRBV3-2) and TRBJ2-7; a weak D match, TRBD2 (5 bases). V dropped 4 bases and J dropped 6 bases, with 13 bases sitting between them. The CDR3 extends over 13 amino acids. Germline lookup yields CDR1 LGHDT and CDR2 YNNKEL (reference sequence). Written as DNA, the CDR3 is TGTGCCAGCAGCCCCGGGCCGGGATTCGAGCAGTACTTC. Translated: CASSPGPGFEQYF.

CDR3 region: CASWDSPFSEQYF. CDR3 in DNA: TGTGCCAGCTGGGACAGCCCTTTCTCCGAGCAGTACTTC. The chain combines TRBV6-5 with TRBJ2-7; TRBD1 agrees at 7 bases. Germline loops: CDR1 MNHEY, CDR2 SVGAGI. CDR3 length equals 13 residues. The V segment lost 8 bases and the J segment 6 bases; nucleotides outside the gene matches: 10.

This clone turned up a few times. The gene calls are TRBV19 and TRBJ1-5, with D unresolved. Trimming pared 7 bases from V and 4 bases from J, leaving 14 bases between. CDR3 length: 14 amino acids. Germline assignment: CDR1 LNHDA and CDR2 SQIVND (reference sequence). CDR3 DNA: TGTGCCAGTAATCCAGGACGGGGAAATCAGCCCCAGCATTTT. Translation gives CASNPGRGNQPQHF.

The CDR3 DNA sequence: TGTGCCATCGCGATCGGCGGGTCCCTGTACGAGCAGTACTTC. Its protein product is CAIAIGGSLYEQYF. V and J are TRBV10-3 and TRBJ2-7, with D possibly TRBD2 on 5 matching bases. The V and J ends lost 8 bases and 4 bases respectively, with 18 bases between them. CDR1 and CDR2 from the germline V gene are ENHRY and SYGVKD. This CDR3 contains 14 residues.

The chain couples TRBV27 to TRBJ1-6; D is undetermined. Germline lookup yields CDR1 MNHEY and CDR2 SMNVEV (reference sequence). V was shortened by 5 bases and J by 14 bases, with 13 bases between the two germline ends. This CDR3 contains 12 residues. The DNA of the CDR3 is TGTGCCAGCAGTCTTCTAGGAAGGGCCCTCCACTTT. This gives the protein CASSLLGRALHF.

The V gene is TRBV7-9, the J gene TRBJ1-1; D is possibly TRBD1 (5 bases). CDR3 length equals 13 residues. V gave up 1 base and J gave up 11 bases, with 14 bases separating them. Germline V gene lookup returns CDR1 SEHNR and CDR2 FQNEAQ (reference sequence). CDR3 DNA sequence: TGTGCCAGCAGCTTAGAACCAGGGAGACGGGCTTTCTTT. Encoded protein: CASSLEPGRRAFF.

CDR3 coding DNA: TGTGCCAGCAGCTTGCCAGTGAGCGAGCAGTACTTC. This sequence encodes CASSLPVSEQYF. The V call is TRBV7-8, the J call TRBJ2-7; D is undetermined. V lost 3 bases and J lost 6, with 9 bases in between. The CDR3 consists of 12 residues. Germline assignment: CDR1 SGHVS and CDR2 FQNEAQ.

The chain has TRBV2 and TRBJ2-1; D possibly corresponds to TRBD1 (6 bases). Germline lookup yields CDR1 SNHLY and CDR2 FYNNEI. The V end was cut by 6 bases, the J end by 9 bases, with 15 bases between. CDR3 length equals 13 residues. CDR3 nucleotides: TGTGCCAGCAGACTCAGGGGTTTGGGTGAGCAGTTCTTC. Translating it yields CASRLRGLGEQFF.

The rearrangement uses TRBV19 and TRBJ1-2, with D hard to call. Trimming shortened V by 10 bases and J by 2 bases, and 11 bases separated the two germline ends. The CDR3 covers 12 residues. The germline V gene has CDR1 LNHDA and CDR2 SQIVND (reference sequence). CDR3: CATSPGNYGYTF. The CDR3 bases are TGTGCCACCTCCCCGGGAAACTATGGCTACACCTTC.

This clone showed up just a few times. This CDR3 is also generated by other DNA sequences in the sample. The CDR3 region is CASSPEGGSYEQYF. CDR3 in DNA: TGTGCCAGCTCACCAGAGGGGGGCTCCTACGAGCAGTACTTC. This chain connects TRBV18 to TRBJ2-7; D possibly matches TRBD1 or TRBD2 (6 bases each). CDR3 length: 14 residues. Trimming left V 2 bases short and J 0 bases short, with 8 bases between. From germline, CDR1 is KGHSH and CDR2 LQKENI.

This clone appeared a single time. The chain is built from TRBV21-1 and TRBJ2-3; whether TRBD2, the table's D call, matches the DNA was not checked. TRBV21-1 is shown as a pseudogene. The CDR3 contains 15 residues. The CDR3 DNA follows: TGTGCCAGCAGCAGAACTAGCGGGAGCACAGATACGCAGTATTTT. Its translation: CASSRTSGSTDTQYF.